One and the same sample provided the 12 T cell receptor beta chains below, sequenced in a study of shared clonotypes between healthy human individuals. Method: immunoSEQ multiplex PCR; TCRdb's copy keeps in-frame clones and lacks some. The table includes 2 million to 2.5 million clones, approximately 96% detected once. What was sequenced was naive CD4+ T cells sorted from blood. Subset specified: CD45RA+ positively selected. The receptors were sampled from a man aged 18 to 29 in good health.

The chain employs TRBV19 and TRBJ1-6; 8 bases are shared with TRBD1. The CDR3 loop spans 16 amino acids. V lost 1 base, J lost 9 bases, and 8 bases stayed unmatched. Germline V gene lookup returns CDR1 LNHDA and CDR2 SQIVND (reference sequence). CDR3 in DNA: TGTGCCAGTAGTATAGCCGAAGGACAGGGCCTTTCACCCCTCCACTTT. Its translation: CASSIAEGQGLSPLHF.

The chain is built from TRBV2 and TRBJ1-2; tentative D call: TRBD1 (5 bases). The CDR3 is made up of 14 amino acids. Between the trimmed V and J ends, which lost 6 bases and 5 bases, there was a span of 16 bases. Germline V gives CDR1 SNHLY, CDR2 FYNNEI. The CDR3 nucleotides are TGTGCCAGCAGCTTTCGGGACGCTGCATATGGCTACACCTTC. This codes for CASSFRDAAYGYTF.

The chain links TRBV2 to TRBJ2-5; TRBD2 matches 9 bases. V lost 4 bases to trimming and J lost 5 bases; unmatched junction nucleotides: 5. The CDR3 totals 14 residues. Germline-derived CDR1 and CDR2 are SNHLY and FYNNEI. The CDR3 region is CASSGLAGFETQYF. In DNA form, the CDR3 reads TGTGCCAGCAGTGGGCTAGCGGGATTTGAGACCCAGTACTTC.

The chain recombines TRBV7-2 with TRBJ1-1; 9 bases are shared with TRBD1. Germline values: CDR1 SGHTA, CDR2 FQGNSA. This CDR3 has 16 amino acids. Trimming took 3 bases from V and 5 from J; bases not matched to a gene: 10. The DNA for the CDR3 is TGTGCCAGCAGCTTGACCATCGACAGGGGGGGAACTGAAGCTTTCTTT. Translating gives CASSLTIDRGGTEAFF.

This clone came up once. V gene TRBV30 combines with J gene TRBJ1-6, with D hard to call. This CDR3 is 15 amino acids long. V gave up 1 base and J gave up 7 bases, with 14 bases separating them. Germline CDR1 and CDR2: GTSNPN and SVGIG (reference sequence). The CDR3 DNA reads as TGTGCCTGGAGTGGGGCCGTCTTTTTAAATTCACCCCTCCACTTT. Its protein product is CAWSGAVFLNSPLHF.

This clone was seen once. The chain recombines TRBV14 with TRBJ1-2, with D unclear. The CDR3 runs to 13 residues. V lost 1 base and J 8 bases, leaving 11 bases between the germline ends. Germline V gives CDR1 SGHDN, CDR2 FVKESK. The CDR3, as DNA: TGTGCCAGCAGCCAAGTTTTATCAGGAGGCTACACCTTC. This gives the protein CASSQVLSGGYTF.

CDR3 DNA sequence: TGCGCCAGCAGCCCTAGCGTCCACGGGGAGCTGTTTTTT. This translates into CASSPSVHGELFF. This chain uses TRBV4-3 with TRBJ2-2; perhaps TRBD2 as D (6 bases). This CDR3 has 13 residues. The V gene's germline CDR1 is LGHNA and CDR2 YSLEER. V was cut by 4 bases and J by 7 bases, with 10 bases left in between.

The rearrangement links TRBV5-1 to TRBJ1-2; D unresolved. Germline loops: CDR1 SGHRS, CDR2 YFSETQ. The CDR3 consists of 15 residues. Between the trimmed V and J ends, which lost 1 base and 6 bases, there was a span of 16 bases. CDR3 amino acids: CASSLLGSESDGYTF. Here the CDR3 DNA reads TGCGCCAGCAGCTTGCTGGGAAGCGAATCTGATGGCTACACCTTC.

The rearrangement links TRBV30 to TRBJ1-3, with D hard to call. V gave up 0 bases and J gave up 7 bases, with 4 bases separating them. Germline V CDR1 and CDR2: GTSNPN, SVGIG (reference sequence). This CDR3 contains 11 residues. The CDR3 nucleotides read TGTGCCTGGAGTGTAATGAACACCATATATTTT. Protein: CAWSVMNTIYF.

The chain is built from TRBV5-1 and TRBJ1-4; D gene unclear. Germline values: CDR1 SGHRS, CDR2 YFSETQ. V dropped 8 bases and J dropped 5 bases, with 16 bases sitting between them. The CDR3 totals 14 residues. This chain's CDR3 is CASPKPAGNEKLFF. DNA of the CDR3: TGCGCCAGTCCAAAGCCGGCAGGAAATGAAAAACTGTTTTTT.

V and J are TRBV6-5 and TRBJ1-5; unclear D gene. Trimming pared 4 bases from V and 9 bases from J, leaving 10 bases between. This CDR3 region has 12 residues. Germline V gives CDR1 MNHEY, CDR2 SVGAGI. The CDR3 reads CASSSYPGPQHF. CDR3 in DNA: TGTGCCAGCAGTTCCTACCCGGGGCCCCAGCATTTT.

This chain connects TRBV5-1 to TRBJ1-6; D is ambiguous. The length of the CDR3 is 16 residues. Germline V gives CDR1 SGHRS, CDR2 YFSETQ. The V end was cut by 4 bases, the J end by 7 bases, with 18 bases between. The CDR3 sequence: CASSPEGAAGNSPLHF. The CDR3 nucleotides are TGCGCCAGCAGCCCGGAGGGCGCAGCGGGGAATTCACCCCTCCACTTT.